The entry below describes one T cell receptor (beta chain). This CDR3 has 13 residues. Trimming at V came to 7 bases and at J to 4 bases, leaving 5 bases not matched to a gene. The sample belongs to a study of blood T cell repertoires in COVID-19. Clones were sequenced by immunoSEQ multiplex PCR, and TCRdb holds only the in-frame ones, with some missing. The table lists roughly 300,000 clones, about 85% of them singletons. The origin of this receptor is a woman aged 25-40 years who had recovered from COVID-19. Sequences were obtained from PBMCs or T cells enriched from blood (not recorded which). The chain is built from TRBV12-3 or TRBV12-4 and TRBJ1-1; 8 bases line up with TRBD1. The CDR3 sequence: CASTWTGTTEAFF. The CDR3 DNA reads TGTGCCAGCACCTGGACAGGGACCACTGAAGCTTTCTTT.